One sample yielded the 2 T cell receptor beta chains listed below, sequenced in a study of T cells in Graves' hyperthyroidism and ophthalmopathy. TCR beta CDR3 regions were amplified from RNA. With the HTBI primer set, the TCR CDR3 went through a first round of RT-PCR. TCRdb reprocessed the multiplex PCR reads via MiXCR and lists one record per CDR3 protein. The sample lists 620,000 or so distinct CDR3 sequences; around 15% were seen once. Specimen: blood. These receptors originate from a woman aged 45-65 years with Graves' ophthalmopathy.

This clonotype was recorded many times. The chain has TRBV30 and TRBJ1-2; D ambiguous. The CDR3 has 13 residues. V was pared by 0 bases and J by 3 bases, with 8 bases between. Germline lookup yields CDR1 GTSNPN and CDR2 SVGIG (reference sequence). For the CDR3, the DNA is TGTGCCTGGAGTGTCGATGGGTACTATGGCTACACCTTC. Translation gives CAWSVDGYYGYTF. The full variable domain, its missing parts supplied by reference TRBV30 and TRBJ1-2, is SQTIHQWPATLVQPVGSPLSLECTVEGTSNPNLYWYRQAAGRGLQLLFYSVGIGQISSEVPQNLSASRPQDRQFILSSKKLLLSDSGFYLCAWSVDGYYGYTFGSGTRLTVV.

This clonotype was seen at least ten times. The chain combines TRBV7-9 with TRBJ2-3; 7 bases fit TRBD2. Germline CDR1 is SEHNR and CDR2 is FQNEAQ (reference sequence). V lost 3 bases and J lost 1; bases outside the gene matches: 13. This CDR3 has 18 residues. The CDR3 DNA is TGTGCCAGCAGCTTCCCCAATGGGAGGGTTGGCGGCACAGATACGCAGTATTTT. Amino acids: CASSFPNGRVGGTDTQYF.